These 20 T cell receptor beta chains came from one sample sequenced in a study of breast tumors, draining lymph nodes, adjacent tissues. One entry per CDR3 protein, called by TCRdb with MiXCR from the multiplex PCR reads. Seen here are approximately 100,000 distinct CDR3 sequences, 30% observed once, and the top ten hold approximately 5%. The lymph nodes were axillary draining lymph nodes from breast cancer patients. Sequenced sample: axillary lymph node tissue. These receptor sequences come from a female donor with breast cancer. Some clones in this sample may be carry-over from other donors' samples.

The J gene is TRBJ1-2, the V gene TRBV6-6; TRBD1 agrees at 7 bases. CDR1 MNHNY and CDR2 SVGAGI come from the germline V gene (reference sequence). The CDR3 totals 13 residues. The V and J ends lost 4 bases and 5 bases, in that order; junction bases with no gene match: 4. This chain's CDR3 is CASSWGQTYGYTF. The CDR3 DNA reads TGTGCCAGCAGTTGGGGACAGACATATGGCTACACCTTC.

This clonotype was detected many times. The V gene is TRBV29-1, the J gene TRBJ2-1; 10 bases are a match to TRBD1. CDR3 length: 13 residues. The J segment lost 4 bases and the V segment lost 7 bases, leaving 4 bases of the junction unmatched. The germline gives CDR1 SQVTM, CDR2 ANQGSEA. The CDR3 reads CSGRGQGYNEQFF. The CDR3 DNA follows: TGCAGCGGTAGGGGACAGGGGTACAATGAGCAGTTCTTC.

The chain has TRBV20-1 and TRBJ2-5; a possible D gene is TRBD2 (6 bases). This CDR3 has 16 amino acids. The germline CDR1 and CDR2 sequences are DFQATT and SNEGSKA (reference sequence). Trimming removed 3 bases at V and 2 bases at J, with 19 bases between. CDR3 protein: CSASGLSSGSQETQYF. The CDR3 DNA is TGCAGTGCTAGTGGTTTGAGTAGCGGTTCTCAAGAGACCCAGTACTTC.

There are many counts of this clonotype. The V and J genes are TRBV13 and TRBJ2-1; the D is unclear. CDR1 PRHDT and CDR2 FYEKMQ come from the germline V gene (reference sequence). The CDR3 is 15 amino acids. Deletions cut 0 bases from V and 4 bases from J, with 10 bases between. The CDR3 coding sequence is TGTGCCAGCAGCTTAGGCCTAGGATCATACAATGAGCAGTTCTTC. Translated, it gives CASSLGLGSYNEQFF. Drawing the rest from reference TRBV13 and TRBJ2-1, the complete variable domain is AAGVIQSPRHLIKEKRETATLKCYPIPRHDTVYWYQQGPGQDPQFLISFYEKMQSDKGSIPDRFSAQQFSDYHSELNMSSLELGDSALYFCASSLGLGSYNEQFFGPGTRLTVL.

Details on this clonotype: The conserved final phenylalanine or tryptophan is absent from the CDR3, which likely points to a read error. Because the CDR3's place on the DNA is in doubt, the DNA is left out and the CDR3 is given as listed by TCRdb. The rearrangement uses TRBV14 and TRBJ1-6; the table's D call, TRBD1, was not checked against the DNA. 15 amino acids form the CDR3, both terminal residues included. Germline CDR1 is SGHDN and CDR2 is FVKESK. The CDR3 loop is CASSQAGAVGSPPHV.

The table lists this clonotype with a few counts. It may be a read error: a sequence one base away is much more abundant. V gene TRBV9 combines with J gene TRBJ2-1; no reliable D call. CDR3 length: 17 amino acids. With 0 bases removed from V and 9 bases from J, the gap between germline ends came to 22 bases. Germline CDR1 and CDR2: SGDLS and YYNGEE. The CDR3 sequence is CASSVGLTGSLITEQFF. Written as DNA, the CDR3 is TGTGCCAGCAGCGTAGGTCTTACGGGCAGCTTAATCACTGAGCAGTTCTTC.

This clonotype occurred many times. The V call is TRBV6-5, the J call TRBJ1-6; D unclear. V lost 5 bases and J 5 bases, leaving 19 bases between the germline ends. Germline CDR1 and CDR2: MNHEY and SVGAGI. This CDR3 contains 17 residues. CDR3 in amino acids: CASSHPRPGANNSPLHF. CDR3 in DNA: TGTGCCAGCAGTCACCCCCGGCCGGGTGCAAATAATTCACCCCTCCACTTT.

Concerning this clonotype: A much larger clone differs from this one at a single base, so this may be a read error. The rearrangement joins TRBV9 to TRBJ2-1; the match to TRBD2 covers 14 bases. This CDR3 region has 19 residues. The ends lost 5 bases at V and 6 bases at J; junction bases unmatched: 16. Looked up from germline, CDR1 is SGDLS and CDR2 is YYNGEE. The DNA for the CDR3 is TGTGCCAGCAGTGAGACGGGACTAGCGGGAGTGGAGACTATCAATGAGCAGTTCTTC. Translated: CASSETGLAGVETINEQFF.

The table lists this clonotype with many counts. The chain uses TRBV27 and TRBJ1-6, with D hard to call. Trimming removed 5 bases at V and 7 bases at J, with 15 bases between. The CDR3 consists of 15 residues. Germline V gene lookup returns CDR1 MNHEY and CDR2 SMNVEV (reference sequence). The CDR3 loop reads CASSATTNRNSPLHF. CDR3 nucleotide sequence: TGTGCCAGCAGTGCCACCACGAATAGGAATTCACCCCTCCACTTT.

V usage is TRBV20-1 and J usage is TRBJ2-7, with unresolved D. Looked up from germline, CDR1 is DFQATT and CDR2 is SNEGSKA (reference sequence). With 1 base removed from V and 3 bases from J, the gap between germline ends came to 10 bases. The CDR3 has 13 residues. CDR3 nucleotide sequence: TGCAGTGCTAGAGGCCCAGGCTACTACGAGCAGTACTTC. Translating it yields CSARGPGYYEQYF.

This clonotype was found many times. The V call is TRBV7-2, the J call TRBJ2-5; 14 bases line up with TRBD2. Unmatched junction bases numbered 8, after V lost 4 bases and J lost 13 bases. The CDR3 contains 14 residues. Germline CDR1 reads SGHTA; CDR2 reads FQGNSA. CDR3 region: CASSSGLAGELWYF. CDR3 DNA sequence: TGTGCCAGCAGCTCGGGACTAGCGGGGGAGCTTTGGTACTTC.

Details on this clonotype: A read error may be the cause here, since a much bigger clone is one base away. The chain joins TRBV20-1 to TRBJ1-5, with a weak D call TRBD1 (6 bases). V was trimmed by 2 bases and J by 1 base, leaving 18 bases between them. This CDR3 spans 17 amino acids. Germline V gene lookup returns CDR1 DFQATT and CDR2 SNEGSKA (reference sequence). CDR3 loop: CSARIQGRGASNQPQHF. CDR3 nucleotides: TGCAGTGCTAGAATACAGGGTCGGGGTGCAAGCAATCAGCCCCAGCATTTT.

This clonotype was found many times. Compared with germline, one end of the junction differs, possibly owing to a read error. V and J are TRBV11-2 and TRBJ2-1; D is tentatively TRBD1 or TRBD2 (7 bases each). The CDR3 runs 13 residues. The V gene's germline CDR1 is SGHAT and CDR2 FQNNGV. CDR3 sequence: CASSLAGGAGGLF. The CDR3 DNA reads as TGTGCCAGCAGCTTAGCGGGGGGAGCAGGGGGACTCTTC.

This clonotype was seen many times. The genes are TRBV6-6 and TRBJ1-5; D unresolved. The CDR3 is 14 amino acids. Germline V gene lookup returns CDR1 MNHNY and CDR2 SVGAGI (reference sequence). Deletions cut 4 bases from V and 6 bases from J, with 13 bases between. The CDR3 reads CASSSSPWGQPQHF. Written as DNA, the CDR3 is TGTGCCAGCAGTTCCTCGCCTTGGGGTCAGCCCCAGCATTTT.

Worth noting for this clonotype: Compared with germline, one end of the junction differs, possibly owing to a read error. The rearrangement uses TRBV5-1 and TRBJ2-7; TRBD2 is a possible D gene (6 bases). Germline V lookup: CDR1 SGHRS, CDR2 YFSETQ. The CDR3 covers 17 residues. In DNA form, the CDR3 reads TGCACCAGCAGCCCGATCCCCGTGGGACTTCTCCCCTACGAGCAGTACTTC. As protein: CTSSPIPVGLLPYEQYF.

This clonotype has a count of ten or more. The chain carries TRBV20-1 and TRBJ2-7; D is uncertain. Germline assignment: CDR1 DFQATT and CDR2 SNEGSKA (reference sequence). The V end was cut by 6 bases, the J end by 0 bases, with 15 bases between. The CDR3 loop spans 14 amino acids. CDR3 in DNA: TGCAGTGCACTCTCAGGCGCTAGCTCCTACGAGCAGTACTTC. Translating it yields CSALSGASSYEQYF.

This clonotype was seen ten or more times. The chain couples TRBV20-1 to TRBJ2-1; 9 bases align to TRBD2. Trimming took 0 bases from V and 6 from J; bases not matched to a gene: 15. The germline gives CDR1 DFQATT, CDR2 SNEGSKA (reference sequence). The CDR3 consists of 18 residues. Here the CDR3 reads CSARDLPQAGGRGNEQFF. CDR3 bases: TGCAGTGCTAGAGATCTTCCCCAGGCGGGAGGGCGGGGCAATGAGCAGTTCTTC.

The V gene is TRBV2, the J gene TRBJ1-5; D gene uncertain. Trimming took off 6 bases at V and 7 bases at J, with 16 bases between the two ends. This CDR3 has 14 residues. From germline, CDR1 is SNHLY and CDR2 FYNNEI. The CDR3 loop reads CASRNYGHGQPQHF. Here the CDR3 DNA reads TGTGCCAGCAGGAACTATGGGCATGGACAGCCCCAGCATTTT.

This clonotype was observed many times. The rearrangement joins TRBV12-3 or TRBV12-4 to TRBJ1-2; perhaps TRBD1 as D (5 bases). The CDR3 totals 17 residues. The V gene lost 7 bases and the J gene lost 5 bases, with 26 bases spanning the gap. In DNA, the CDR3 is TGTGCCAGCACCTTCACTTTTAGGGGACCGGGAGGGTATGGCTACACCTTC. This translates into CASTFTFRGPGGYGYTF.

This clonotype was seen repeatedly, ten times or more. The V and J genes are TRBV2 and TRBJ2-1; D is perhaps TRBD2 (5 bases). Germline CDR1 reads SNHLY; CDR2 reads FYNNEI. The CDR3 loop spans 14 amino acids. The V end was cut by 3 bases, the J end by 5 bases, with 11 bases between. The DNA for the CDR3 is TGTGCCAGCAGTGAGGTCATGCGGGACAATGAGCAGTTCTTC. Translation: CASSEVMRDNEQFF.